The clone carrying this T cell receptor (beta chain) came up many times. Time point indicated: blood at routine non-recurrence follow-up after resection. Whole RNA, isolated from tumor, nontumor lung or frozen PBMC, was sequenced without prior sorting. Individually, TCR cDNA molecules were each labelled with a unique molecular identifier. TCRdb reprocessed the 5' RACE reads with MiXCR, giving one entry per CDR3 protein. The table includes around 100,000 distinct CDR3 sequences, 11% detected once. This sample stems from a study of spatial heterogeneity in lung cancer. Study as a whole: Researchers sequenced follow-up PBMC samples if they had them, and these came a median of approximately 2 years after resection.

The input for sequencing was PBMCs, taken at follow-up. This clonotype originated in a female donor with early-stage non-small cell lung cancer.

The CDR3 DNA sequence: TGCGCCAGCAGCCGATGGCAGGGGTGGAACGAGCAGTACTTC. Translation gives CASSRWQGWNEQYF. J is TRBJ2-7 and V is TRBV4-1, with D maybe TRBD1 (6 bases). CDR1 and CDR2 (germline): MGHRA, YSYEKL. V lost 4 bases and J 5 bases, leaving 15 bases between the germline ends. The CDR3 totals 14 residues.